The 13 T cell receptor beta chains in this list originate from one sample, sequenced in a study of persistence of HIV-infected CD4 T cells. The libraries were made with immunoSEQ version 4 in survey mode. Assay used: immunoSEQ multiplex PCR; TCRdb lists only in-frame clones, some missing. The sample includes fewer than 35,000 clones, 60% to 75% of them seen just once. Which antigens these TCRs recognize remains unknown. Overlapping HIV-1 Gag 15-mer peptides at roughly 1 ug per peptide per mL were used. Sorting of responding CD4+ T cells relied on upregulated CD40 ligand together with CD69. Sequences were derived from CD4+ T cells sorted from PBMCs after 18-hour stimulation, sampled from a patient who received antiretroviral therapy. These receptors were collected from an adult man with HIV who was CMV-seropositive.

This clone was observed a few times. The chain employs TRBV3-1 (or the pseudogene TRBV3-2) and TRBJ2-7, with unresolved D. Germline V gives CDR1 LGHDT, CDR2 YNNKEL (reference sequence). The CDR3 runs 13 residues. Trimming took 4 bases from V and 0 from J, leaving 7 bases between them. The CDR3 DNA reads TGTGCCAGCAGCCCCCCCACCTCCTACGAGCAGTACTTC. It is translated as CASSPPTSYEQYF.

This clone showed up just a few times. The rearrangement joins TRBV28 to TRBJ2-2, with D tentatively TRBD2 (6 bases). The CDR3 has 18 residues. The V gene's germline CDR1 is MDHEN and CDR2 SYDVKM. The ends were cut back, 4 bases at V and 0 bases at J, with 18 bases in the middle. CDR3 sequence (DNA): TGTGCCAGCAGTTCACCGCCTCGTGGACTACCGAACACCGGGGAGCTGTTTTTT. Protein: CASSSPPRGLPNTGELFF.

The rearrangement joins TRBV5-1 to TRBJ1-4; 7 bases are a match to TRBD1. The length of the CDR3 is 14 residues. Germline values: CDR1 SGHRS, CDR2 YFSETQ. The V gene end was trimmed by 1 base and the J gene end by 4 bases; junction bases not matched to a gene: 1. The CDR3 DNA is TGCGCCAGCAGCTTGACAGGGGATAATGAAAAACTGTTTTTT. Amino acids: CASSLTGDNEKLFF.

This chain uses TRBV29-1 with TRBJ2-3; D perhaps matches TRBD2 (6 bases). The CDR3 covers 13 residues. Germline V gene lookup returns CDR1 SQVTM and CDR2 ANQGSEA. Trimming stripped 8 bases from V and 6 bases from J, with 18 bases between. This CDR3 reads CSTDRRERDTQYF. The CDR3 region has the DNA TGCAGCACTGATCGGAGGGAAAGGGATACGCAGTATTTT.

The J gene is TRBJ1-2, the V gene TRBV28; D is ambiguous. Deletions cut 6 bases from V and 2 bases from J, with 19 bases between. CDR1 MDHEN and CDR2 SYDVKM come from the germline V gene. The CDR3 totals 16 residues. For the CDR3, the DNA is TGTGCCAGCAGCGAGGTGACGAGACACTTAAACTATGGCTACACCTTC. Protein: CASSEVTRHLNYGYTF.

This chain uses TRBV5-1 with TRBJ2-4, with D maybe TRBD2 (6 bases). The germline CDR1 and CDR2 sequences are SGHRS and YFSETQ. Trimming shortened V by 3 bases and J by 9 bases, and 13 bases separated the two germline ends. The CDR3 sequence is 13 residues long. The CDR3 coding sequence is TGCGCCAGCAGCTCGGGACTTGGGGGCATTCAGTACTTC. It specifies CASSSGLGGIQYF.

This clone was counted a single time. The rearrangement links TRBV3-1 (or the pseudogene TRBV3-2) to TRBJ1-2; D not resolved. CDR3 size: 11 residues. Germline CDR1 reads LGHDT; CDR2 reads YNNKEL (reference sequence). The V gene lost 0 bases and the J gene lost 8 bases, with 4 bases spanning the gap. This chain's CDR3 is CASSQEWGYTF. CDR3 nucleotides: TGTGCCAGCAGCCAAGAATGGGGCTACACCTTC.

The chain uses TRBV3-1 (or the pseudogene TRBV3-2) and TRBJ1-2, with D hard to call. Germline V gene sequence: CDR1 LGHDT, CDR2 YNNKEL (reference sequence). The germline V and J ends were trimmed by 1 base and 7 bases, with 10 bases remaining between them. The CDR3 is 13 amino acids. CDR3 DNA sequence: TGTGCCAGCAGCCAAGGACTCCTTAGTGGCTACACCTTC. Residues: CASSQGLLSGYTF.

J is TRBJ1-1 and V is TRBV28; D might be TRBD1 (5 bases). The V end lost 3 bases, the J end lost 1 base, and 12 bases lay between the germline ends. The CDR3 is 15 residues long. Germline values: CDR1 MDHEN, CDR2 SYDVKM. CDR3 in amino acids: CASSFSGSENTEAFF. As DNA, the CDR3 is TGTGCCAGCAGTTTCTCAGGGAGCGAGAACACTGAAGCTTTCTTT.

The chain couples TRBV24-1 to TRBJ2-1, with D possibly being TRBD1 (5 bases). The CDR3 has 13 amino acids. V shed 7 bases and J shed 5 bases, with 11 bases lying between them. Germline CDR1 reads KGHDR; CDR2 reads SFDVKD. The CDR3 sequence: CATRIGVDNEQFF. CDR3 sequence (DNA): TGTGCCACCAGAATAGGGGTCGACAATGAGCAGTTCTTC.

V usage is TRBV19 and J usage is TRBJ2-1; 7 bases match TRBD1. The germline CDR1 and CDR2 sequences are LNHDA and SQIVND (reference sequence). The CDR3 covers 15 residues. V lost 6 bases and J lost 0; bases outside the gene matches: 5. The chain's CDR3 is CASRYEGASYNEQFF. DNA of the CDR3: TGTGCCAGTAGGTACGAGGGGGCCTCCTACAATGAGCAGTTCTTC. The variable domain in full, completed from reference TRBV19 and TRBJ2-1, reads DGGITQSPKYLFRKEGQNVTLSCEQNLNHDAMYWYRQDPGQGLRLIYYSQIVNDFQKGDIAEGYSVSREKKESFPLTVTSAQKNPTAFYLCASRYEGASYNEQFFGPGTRLTVL.

The V call is TRBV3-1 (or the pseudogene TRBV3-2), the J call TRBJ2-1; TRBD2 is a possible D gene (7 bases). The CDR3 contains 19 residues. Trimming took 0 bases from V and 4 from J, leaving 22 bases between them. Germline V gives CDR1 LGHDT, CDR2 YNNKEL (reference sequence). In nucleotides, the CDR3 is TGTGCCAGCAGCCAAGAAGGCCGCGCGGGGGCTAGCCTATACAATGAGCAGTTCTTC. This gives the protein CASSQEGRAGASLYNEQFF.

V and J are TRBV19 and TRBJ1-5, with D tentatively TRBD1 (5 bases). Trimming stripped 9 bases from V and 3 bases from J, with 15 bases between. The CDR3 spans 14 residues. Germline CDR1 reads LNHDA; CDR2 reads SQIVND (reference sequence). The CDR3 nucleotides read TGTGCCAGCAACAGACAGTCTTACAATCAGCCCCAGCATTTT. It is translated as CASNRQSYNQPQHF.